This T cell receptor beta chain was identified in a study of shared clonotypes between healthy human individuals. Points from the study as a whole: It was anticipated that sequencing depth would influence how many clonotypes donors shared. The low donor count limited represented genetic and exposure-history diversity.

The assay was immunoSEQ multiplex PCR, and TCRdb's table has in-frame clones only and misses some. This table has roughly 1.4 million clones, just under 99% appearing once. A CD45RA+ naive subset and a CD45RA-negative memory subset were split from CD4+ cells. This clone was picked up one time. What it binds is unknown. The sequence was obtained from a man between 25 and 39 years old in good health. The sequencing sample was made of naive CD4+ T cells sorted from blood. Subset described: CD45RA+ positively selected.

CDR3 in amino acids: CASSPQGGPETQYF. Here the CDR3 DNA reads TGTGCCAGCAGCCCGCAGGGGGGTCCAGAGACCCAGTACTTC. V usage is TRBV7-3 and J usage is TRBJ2-5; the D gene is possibly TRBD1 (7 bases). This CDR3 spans 14 amino acids. Trimming removed 5 bases at V and 4 bases at J, with 14 bases between. Germline V gives CDR1 SGHTA, CDR2 FQGTGA.